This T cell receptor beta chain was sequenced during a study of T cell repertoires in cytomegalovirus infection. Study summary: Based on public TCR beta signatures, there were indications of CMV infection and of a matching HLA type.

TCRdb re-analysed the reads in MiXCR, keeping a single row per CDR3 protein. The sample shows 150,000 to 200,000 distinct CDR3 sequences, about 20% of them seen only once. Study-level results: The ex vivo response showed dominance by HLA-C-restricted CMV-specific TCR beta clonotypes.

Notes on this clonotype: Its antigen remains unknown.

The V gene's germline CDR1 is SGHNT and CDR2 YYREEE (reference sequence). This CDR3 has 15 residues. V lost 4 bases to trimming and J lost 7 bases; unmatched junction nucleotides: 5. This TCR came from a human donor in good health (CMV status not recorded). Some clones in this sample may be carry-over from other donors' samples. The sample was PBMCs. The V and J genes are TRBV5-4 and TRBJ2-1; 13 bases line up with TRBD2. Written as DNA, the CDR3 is TGTGCCAGCAGCATCGGACTAGCGGGAGCAAATGAGCAGTTCTTC. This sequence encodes CASSIGLAGANEQFF.